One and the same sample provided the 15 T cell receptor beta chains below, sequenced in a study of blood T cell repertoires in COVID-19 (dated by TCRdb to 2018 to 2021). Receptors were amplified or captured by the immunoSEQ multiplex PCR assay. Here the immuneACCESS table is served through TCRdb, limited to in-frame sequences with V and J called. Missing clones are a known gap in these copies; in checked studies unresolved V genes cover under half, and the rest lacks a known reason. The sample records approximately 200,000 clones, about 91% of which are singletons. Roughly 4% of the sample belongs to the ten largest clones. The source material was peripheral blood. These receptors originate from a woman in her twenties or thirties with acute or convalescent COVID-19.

CDR3 amino acids: CASSAGGSSYEQYF. DNA of the CDR3: TGTGCCAGCAGCGCGGGGGGCAGCTCCTACGAGCAGTACTTC. The V call is TRBV9, the J call TRBJ2-7, with D possibly matching TRBD2 (7 bases). CDR1 and CDR2 (germline): SGDLS, YYNGEE. V was trimmed by 3 bases and J by 0 bases, leaving 10 bases between them. CDR3 length: 14 amino acids.

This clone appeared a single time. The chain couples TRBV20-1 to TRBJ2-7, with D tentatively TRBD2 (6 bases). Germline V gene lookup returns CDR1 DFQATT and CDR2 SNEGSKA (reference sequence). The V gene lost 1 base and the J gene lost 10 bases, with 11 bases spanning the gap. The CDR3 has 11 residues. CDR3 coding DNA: TGCAGTGCTAGAGGACTCGGACTACAGTACTTC. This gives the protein CSARGLGLQYF.

CDR3 DNA: TGTGCCAGCAGTGAAGCATACGCAGCAACTAATGAAAAACTGTTTTTT. This encodes CASSEAYAATNEKLFF. The V gene is TRBV6-1, the J gene TRBJ1-4, with no clear D. This CDR3 has 16 amino acids. Looked up from germline, CDR1 is MNHNS and CDR2 is SASEGT. V lost 0 bases, J lost 0 bases, and 8 bases lay in between.

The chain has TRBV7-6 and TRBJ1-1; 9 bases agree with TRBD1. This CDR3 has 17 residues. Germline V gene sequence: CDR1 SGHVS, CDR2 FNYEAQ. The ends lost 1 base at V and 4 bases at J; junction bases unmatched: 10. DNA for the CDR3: TGTGCCAGCAGCTTAGACCCGGGACAGGGAAGGCGCACTGAAGCTTTCTTT. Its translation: CASSLDPGQGRRTEAFF.

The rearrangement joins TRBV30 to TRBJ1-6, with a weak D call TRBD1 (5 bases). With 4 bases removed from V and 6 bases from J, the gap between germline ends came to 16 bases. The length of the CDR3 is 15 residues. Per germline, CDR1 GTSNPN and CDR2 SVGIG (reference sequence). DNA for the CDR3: TGTGCCTGGACCCACCAGGGTCCTTTTAATTCACCCCTCCACTTT. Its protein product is CAWTHQGPFNSPLHF.

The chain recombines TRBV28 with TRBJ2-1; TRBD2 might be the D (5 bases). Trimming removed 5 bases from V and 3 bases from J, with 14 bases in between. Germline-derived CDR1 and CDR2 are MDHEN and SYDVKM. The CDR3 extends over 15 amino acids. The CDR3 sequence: CASSPGLVYYNEQFF. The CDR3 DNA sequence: TGTGCCAGCAGTCCCGGACTCGTCTACTACAATGAGCAGTTCTTC.

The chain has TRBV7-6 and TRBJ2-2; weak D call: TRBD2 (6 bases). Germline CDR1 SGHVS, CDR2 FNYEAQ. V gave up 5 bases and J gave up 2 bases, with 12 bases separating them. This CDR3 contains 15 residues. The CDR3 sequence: CASSPPGLNTGELFF. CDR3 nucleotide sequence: TGTGCCAGCAGCCCCCCGGGACTCAACACCGGGGAGCTGTTTTTT.

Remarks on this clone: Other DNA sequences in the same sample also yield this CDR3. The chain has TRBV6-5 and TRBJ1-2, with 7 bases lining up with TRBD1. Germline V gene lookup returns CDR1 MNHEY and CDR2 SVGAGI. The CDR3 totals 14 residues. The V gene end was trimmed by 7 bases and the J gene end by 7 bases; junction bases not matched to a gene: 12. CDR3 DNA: TGTGCCAGCACTCCGGGACAGACCTGGAGTGGCTACACCTTC. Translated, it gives CASTPGQTWSGYTF.

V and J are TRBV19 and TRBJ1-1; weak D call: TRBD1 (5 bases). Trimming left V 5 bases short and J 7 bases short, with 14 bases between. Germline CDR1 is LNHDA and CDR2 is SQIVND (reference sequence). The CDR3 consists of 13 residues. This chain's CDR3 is CASSFTGQGEAFF. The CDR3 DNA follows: TGTGCCAGTAGTTTCACAGGTCAGGGTGAAGCTTTCTTT. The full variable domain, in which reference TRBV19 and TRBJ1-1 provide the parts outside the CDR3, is DGGITQSPKYLFRKEGQNVTLSCEQNLNHDAMYWYRQDPGQGLRLIYYSQIVNDFQKGDIAEGYSVSREKKESFPLTVTSAQKNPTAFYLCASSFTGQGEAFFGQGTRLTVV.

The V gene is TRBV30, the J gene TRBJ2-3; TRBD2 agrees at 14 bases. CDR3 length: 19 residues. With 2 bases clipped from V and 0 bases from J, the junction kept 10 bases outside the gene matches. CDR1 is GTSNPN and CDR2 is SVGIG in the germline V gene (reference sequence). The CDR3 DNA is TGTGCCTGGAGTTTCGGGACTAGCGGGAGTGGGCTTAGCACAGATACGCAGTATTTT. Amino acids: CAWSFGTSGSGLSTDTQYF.

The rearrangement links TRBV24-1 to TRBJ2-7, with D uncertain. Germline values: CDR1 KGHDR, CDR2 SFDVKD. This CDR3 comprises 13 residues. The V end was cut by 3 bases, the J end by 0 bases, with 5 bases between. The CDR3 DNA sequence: TGTGCCACCAGTGATATGAGCTCCTACGAGCAGTACTTC. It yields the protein CATSDMSSYEQYF.

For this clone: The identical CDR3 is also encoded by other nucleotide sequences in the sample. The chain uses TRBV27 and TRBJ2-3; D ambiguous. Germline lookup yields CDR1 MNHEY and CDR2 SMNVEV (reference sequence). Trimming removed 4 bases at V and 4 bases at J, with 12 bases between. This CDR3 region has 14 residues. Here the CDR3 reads CASSWSGGADTQYF. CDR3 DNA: TGTGCCAGCAGTTGGTCGGGTGGCGCAGATACGCAGTATTTT.

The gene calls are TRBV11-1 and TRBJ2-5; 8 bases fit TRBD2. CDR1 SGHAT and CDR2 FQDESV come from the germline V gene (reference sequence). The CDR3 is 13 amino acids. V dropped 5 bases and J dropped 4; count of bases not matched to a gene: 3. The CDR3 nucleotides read TGTGCCAGCAGCGTACTAGCGGCAGAGACCCAGTACTTC. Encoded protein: CASSVLAAETQYF.

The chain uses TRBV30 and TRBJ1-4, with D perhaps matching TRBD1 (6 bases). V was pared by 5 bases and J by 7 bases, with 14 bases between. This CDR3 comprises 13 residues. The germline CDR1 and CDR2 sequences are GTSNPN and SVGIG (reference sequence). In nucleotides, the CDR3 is TGTGCCTGGGGGACATCTTTAGGTGAAAAACTGTTTTTT. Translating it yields CAWGTSLGEKLFF.

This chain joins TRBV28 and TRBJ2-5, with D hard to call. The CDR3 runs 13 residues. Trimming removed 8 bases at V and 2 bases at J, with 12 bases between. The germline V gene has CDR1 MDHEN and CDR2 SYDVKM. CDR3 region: CASHTVVQETQYF. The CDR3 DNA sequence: TGTGCCAGCCATACAGTCGTACAAGAGACCCAGTACTTC.